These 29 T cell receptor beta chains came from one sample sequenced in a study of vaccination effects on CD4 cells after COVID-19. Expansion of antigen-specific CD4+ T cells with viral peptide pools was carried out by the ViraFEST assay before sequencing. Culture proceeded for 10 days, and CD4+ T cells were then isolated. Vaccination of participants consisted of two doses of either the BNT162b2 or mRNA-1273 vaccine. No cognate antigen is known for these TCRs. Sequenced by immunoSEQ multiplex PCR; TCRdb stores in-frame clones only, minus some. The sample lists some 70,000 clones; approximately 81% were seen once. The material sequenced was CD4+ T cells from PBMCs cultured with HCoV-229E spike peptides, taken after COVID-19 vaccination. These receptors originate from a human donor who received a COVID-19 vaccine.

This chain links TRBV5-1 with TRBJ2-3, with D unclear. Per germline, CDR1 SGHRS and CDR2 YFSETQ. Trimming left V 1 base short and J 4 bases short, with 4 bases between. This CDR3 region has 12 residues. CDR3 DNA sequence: TGCGCCAGCAGCTTGCCGTCAGATACGCAGTATTTT. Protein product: CASSLPSDTQYF.

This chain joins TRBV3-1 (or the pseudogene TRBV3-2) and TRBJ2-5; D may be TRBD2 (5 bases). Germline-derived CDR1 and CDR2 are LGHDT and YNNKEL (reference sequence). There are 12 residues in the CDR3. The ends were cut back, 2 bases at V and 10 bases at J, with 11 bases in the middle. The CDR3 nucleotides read TGTGCCAGCAGCCAAACTTTGGGGAGCCAGTACTTC. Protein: CASSQTLGSQYF.

CDR3 sequence reads: CVQGQNTGELFF. CDR3 coding DNA: TGTGTGCAGGGGCAAAACACCGGGGAGCTGTTTTTT. The chain is built from TRBV12-3 or TRBV12-4 and TRBJ2-2; D perhaps matches TRBD1 (6 bases). The CDR3 has 12 amino acids.

The CDR3 region has the DNA TGTGCCAGCAGTTACCCGACGAGGGGCGAGCAGTACGTC. Translating it yields CASSYPTRGEQYV. The chain recombines TRBV6-2 or TRBV6-3 with TRBJ2-7; the D call may be TRBD1 or TRBD2 (5 bases each). V shed 2 bases and J shed 6 bases, with 11 bases lying between them. The CDR3 length is 13 residues. The germline CDR1 and CDR2 sequences are MNHEY and SVGEGT.

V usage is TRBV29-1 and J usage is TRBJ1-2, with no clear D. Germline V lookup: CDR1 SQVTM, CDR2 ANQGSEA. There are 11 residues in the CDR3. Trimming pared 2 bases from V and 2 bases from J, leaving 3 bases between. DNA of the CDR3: TGCAGCGTTGAATTCAACTATGGCTACACCTTC. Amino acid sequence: CSVEFNYGYTF.

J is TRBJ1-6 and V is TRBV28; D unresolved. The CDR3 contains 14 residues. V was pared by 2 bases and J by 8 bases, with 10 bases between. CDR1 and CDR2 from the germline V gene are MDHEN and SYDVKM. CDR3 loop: CASSLSLGYSPLHF. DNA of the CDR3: TGTGCCAGCAGTTTAAGTCTAGGGTATTCACCCCTCCACTTT.

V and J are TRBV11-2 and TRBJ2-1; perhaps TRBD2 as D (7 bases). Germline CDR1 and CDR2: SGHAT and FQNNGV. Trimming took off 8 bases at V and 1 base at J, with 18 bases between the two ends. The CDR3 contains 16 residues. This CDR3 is CASGRGGLESYNEQFF. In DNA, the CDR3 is TGTGCCAGCGGGAGGGGGGGGCTAGAGTCCTACAATGAGCAGTTCTTC.

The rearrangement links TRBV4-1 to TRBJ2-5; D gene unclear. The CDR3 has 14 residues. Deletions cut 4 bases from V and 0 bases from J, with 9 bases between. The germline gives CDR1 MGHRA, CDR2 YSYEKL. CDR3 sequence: CASSREDYQETQYF. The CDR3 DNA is TGCGCCAGCAGCCGGGAAGATTACCAAGAGACCCAGTACTTC.

The CDR3 nucleotides read TGCGCCAGCAGCCGGCTGCCGGGGACAGTTACAGATACGCAGTATTTT. Its protein is CASSRLPGTVTDTQYF. The genes are TRBV4-1 and TRBJ2-3, with TRBD1 matching over 7 bases. The CDR3 covers 16 residues. Germline V gene data show CDR1 as MGHRA and CDR2 as YSYEKL. V shed 4 bases and J 3 bases; nucleotides not matched to a gene: 10.

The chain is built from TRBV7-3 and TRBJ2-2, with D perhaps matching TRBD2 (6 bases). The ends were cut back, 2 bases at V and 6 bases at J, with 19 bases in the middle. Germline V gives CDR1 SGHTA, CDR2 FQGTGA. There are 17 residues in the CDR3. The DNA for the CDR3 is TGTGCCAGCAGCTTACCCGCTCGACTAGAGGGTGCCGGGGAGCTGTTTTTT. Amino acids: CASSLPARLEGAGELFF.

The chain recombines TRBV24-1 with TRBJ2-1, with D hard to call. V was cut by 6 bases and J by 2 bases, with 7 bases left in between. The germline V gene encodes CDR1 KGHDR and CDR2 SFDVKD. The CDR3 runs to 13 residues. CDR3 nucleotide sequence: TGTGCCACCAGTCCATCGGCCTACAATGAGCAGTTCTTC. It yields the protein CATSPSAYNEQFF.

This CDR3 is CASSPVPAGSNIQYF. CDR3 coding DNA: TGTGCCAGCTCACCTGTACCGGCGGGGAGTAACATTCAGTACTTC. This chain joins TRBV18 and TRBJ2-4, with D possibly matching TRBD2 (6 bases). V lost 3 bases and J 7 bases, leaving 16 bases between the germline ends. CDR3 length: 15 amino acids. Germline-derived CDR1 and CDR2 are KGHSH and LQKENI.

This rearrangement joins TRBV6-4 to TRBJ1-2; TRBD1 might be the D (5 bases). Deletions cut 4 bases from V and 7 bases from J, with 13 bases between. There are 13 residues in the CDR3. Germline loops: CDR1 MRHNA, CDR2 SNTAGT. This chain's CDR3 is CASSVKGRRGYTF. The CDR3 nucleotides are TGTGCCAGCAGTGTAAAGGGACGGCGTGGCTACACCTTC.

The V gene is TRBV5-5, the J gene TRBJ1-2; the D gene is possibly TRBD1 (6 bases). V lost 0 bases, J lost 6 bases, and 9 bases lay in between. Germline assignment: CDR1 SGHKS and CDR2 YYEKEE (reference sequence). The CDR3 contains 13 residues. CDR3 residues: CASSLARGDGYTF. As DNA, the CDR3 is TGTGCCAGCAGCTTGGCCAGGGGCGATGGCTACACCTTC.

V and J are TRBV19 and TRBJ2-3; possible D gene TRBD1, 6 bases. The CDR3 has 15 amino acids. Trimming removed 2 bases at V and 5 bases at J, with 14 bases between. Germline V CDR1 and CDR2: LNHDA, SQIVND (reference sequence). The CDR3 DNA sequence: TGTGCCAGTAGTATAAACCCACAGGGAGTAGATACGCAGTATTTT. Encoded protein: CASSINPQGVDTQYF.

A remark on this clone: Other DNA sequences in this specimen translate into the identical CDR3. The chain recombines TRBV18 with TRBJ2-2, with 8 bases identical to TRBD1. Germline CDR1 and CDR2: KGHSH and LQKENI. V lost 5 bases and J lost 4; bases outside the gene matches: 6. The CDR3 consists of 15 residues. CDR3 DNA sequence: TGTGCCAGCTCATCGGACAGGGCCCCCACCGGGGAGCTGTTTTTT. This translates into CASSSDRAPTGELFF. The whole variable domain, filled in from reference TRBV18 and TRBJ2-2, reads NAGVMQNPRHLVRRRGQEARLRCSPMKGHSHVYWYRQLPEEGLKFMVYLQKENIIDESGMPKERFSAEFPKEGPSILRIQQVVRGDSAAYFCASSSDRAPTGELFFGEGSRLTVL.

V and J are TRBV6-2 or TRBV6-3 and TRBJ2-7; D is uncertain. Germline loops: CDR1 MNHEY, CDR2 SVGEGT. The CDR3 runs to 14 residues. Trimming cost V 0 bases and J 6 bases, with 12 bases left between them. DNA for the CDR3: TGTGCCAGCAGTTACTCGGATCCCTGGGGCGAGCAGTACGTC. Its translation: CASSYSDPWGEQYV.

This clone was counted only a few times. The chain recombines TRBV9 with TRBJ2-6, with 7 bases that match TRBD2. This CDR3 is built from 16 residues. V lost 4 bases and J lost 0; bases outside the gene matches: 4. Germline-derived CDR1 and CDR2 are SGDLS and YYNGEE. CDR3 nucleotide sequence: TGTGCCAGCAGCCGCCGGGGGGACTCTGGGGCCAACGTCCTGACTTTC. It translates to CASSRRGDSGANVLTF. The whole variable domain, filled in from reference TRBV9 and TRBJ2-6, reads DSGVTQTPKHLITATGQRVTLRCSPRSGDLSVYWYQQSLDQGLQFLIQYYNGEERAKGNILERFSAQQFPDLHSELNLSSLELGDSALYFCASSRRGDSGANVLTFGAGSRLTVL.

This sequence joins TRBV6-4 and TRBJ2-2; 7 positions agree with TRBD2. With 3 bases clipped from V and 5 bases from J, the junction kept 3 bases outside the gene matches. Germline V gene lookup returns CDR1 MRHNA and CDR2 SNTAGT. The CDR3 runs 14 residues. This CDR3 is CASSERGWTGELFF. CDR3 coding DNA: TGTGCCAGCAGTGAGCGGGGGTGGACCGGGGAGCTGTTTTTT.

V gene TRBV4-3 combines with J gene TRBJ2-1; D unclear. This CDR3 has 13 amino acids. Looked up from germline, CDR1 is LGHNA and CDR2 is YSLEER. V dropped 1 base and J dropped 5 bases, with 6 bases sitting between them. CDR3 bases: TGCGCCAGCAGCCAAGGGGCAGACAATGAGCAGTTCTTC. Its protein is CASSQGADNEQFF.

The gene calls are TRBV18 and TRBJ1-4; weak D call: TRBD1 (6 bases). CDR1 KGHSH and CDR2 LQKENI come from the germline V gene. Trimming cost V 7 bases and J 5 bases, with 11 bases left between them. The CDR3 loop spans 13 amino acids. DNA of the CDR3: TGTGCCAGCTTTGACAGGCCGAATGAAAAACTGTTTTTT. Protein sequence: CASFDRPNEKLFF.

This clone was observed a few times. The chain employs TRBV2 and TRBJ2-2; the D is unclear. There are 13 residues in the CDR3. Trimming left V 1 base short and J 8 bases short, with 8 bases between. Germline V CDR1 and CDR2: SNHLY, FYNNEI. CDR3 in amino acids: CASSEVPVGELFF. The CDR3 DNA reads TGTGCCAGCAGTGAAGTCCCCGTAGGGGAGCTGTTTTTT.

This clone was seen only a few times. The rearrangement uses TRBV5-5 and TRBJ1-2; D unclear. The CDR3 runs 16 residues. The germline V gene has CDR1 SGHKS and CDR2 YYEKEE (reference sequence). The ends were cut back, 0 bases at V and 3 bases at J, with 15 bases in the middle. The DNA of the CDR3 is TGTGCCAGCAGCTTGGCCAACGGCAGGTCCTACTATGGCTACACCTTC. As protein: CASSLANGRSYYGYTF.

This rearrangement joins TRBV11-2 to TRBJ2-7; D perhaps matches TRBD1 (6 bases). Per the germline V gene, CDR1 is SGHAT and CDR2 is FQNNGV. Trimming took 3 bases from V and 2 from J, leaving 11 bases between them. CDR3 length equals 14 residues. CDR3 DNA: TGTGCCAGCAGCTTCCCTGGGGGCACCTACGAGCAGTACGTC. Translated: CASSFPGGTYEQYV.

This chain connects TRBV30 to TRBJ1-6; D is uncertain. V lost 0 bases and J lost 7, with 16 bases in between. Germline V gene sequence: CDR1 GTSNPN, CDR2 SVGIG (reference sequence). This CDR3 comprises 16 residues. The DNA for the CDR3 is TGTGCCTGGAGTGTACTGTCGATTCGTGAGAATTCACCCCTCCACTTT. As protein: CAWSVLSIRENSPLHF.

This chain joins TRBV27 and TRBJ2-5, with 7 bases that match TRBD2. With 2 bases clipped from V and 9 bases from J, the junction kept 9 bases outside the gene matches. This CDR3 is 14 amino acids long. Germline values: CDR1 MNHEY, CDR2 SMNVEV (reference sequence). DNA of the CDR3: TGTGCCAGCAGTTTAAACGACGGAGCGGGGTCCCAGTACTTC. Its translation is CASSLNDGAGSQYF.

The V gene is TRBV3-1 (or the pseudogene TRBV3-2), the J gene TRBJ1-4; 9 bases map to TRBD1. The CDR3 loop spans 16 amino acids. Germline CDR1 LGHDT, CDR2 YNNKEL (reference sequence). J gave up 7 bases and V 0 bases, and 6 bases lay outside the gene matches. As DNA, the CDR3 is TGTGCCAGCAGCCAAGATAAAACAGGGGGCCTTGAAAAACTGTTTTTT. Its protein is CASSQDKTGGLEKLFF.

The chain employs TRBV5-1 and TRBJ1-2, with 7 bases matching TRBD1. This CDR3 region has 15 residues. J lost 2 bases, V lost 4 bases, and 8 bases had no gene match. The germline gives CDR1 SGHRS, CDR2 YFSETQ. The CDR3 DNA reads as TGCGCCAGCAGCAGGTCCGGGACAGAAAACTATGGCTACACCTTC. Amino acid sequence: CASSRSGTENYGYTF.

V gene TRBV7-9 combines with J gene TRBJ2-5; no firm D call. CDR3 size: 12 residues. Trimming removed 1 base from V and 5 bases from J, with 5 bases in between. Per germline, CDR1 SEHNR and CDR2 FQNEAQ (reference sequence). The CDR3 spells CASSLVRETQYF. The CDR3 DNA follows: TGTGCCAGCAGCTTAGTTCGGGAGACCCAGTACTTC.